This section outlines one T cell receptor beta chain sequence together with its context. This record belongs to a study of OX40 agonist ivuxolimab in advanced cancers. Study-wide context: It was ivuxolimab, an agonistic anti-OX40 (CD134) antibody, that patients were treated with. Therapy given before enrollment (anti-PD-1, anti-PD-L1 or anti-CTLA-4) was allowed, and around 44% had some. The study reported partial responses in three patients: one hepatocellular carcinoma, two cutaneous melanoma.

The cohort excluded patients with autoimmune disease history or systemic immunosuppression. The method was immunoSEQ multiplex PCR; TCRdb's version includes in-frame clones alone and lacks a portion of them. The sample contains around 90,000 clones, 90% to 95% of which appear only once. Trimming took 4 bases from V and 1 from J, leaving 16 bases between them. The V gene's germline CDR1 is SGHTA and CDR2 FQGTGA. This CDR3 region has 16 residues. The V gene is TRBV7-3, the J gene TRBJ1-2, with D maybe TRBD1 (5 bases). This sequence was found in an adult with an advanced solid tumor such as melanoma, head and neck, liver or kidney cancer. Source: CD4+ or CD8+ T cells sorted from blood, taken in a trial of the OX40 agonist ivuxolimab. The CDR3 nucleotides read TGTGCCAGCAGCTCGGGGCGGGGAGGGAGTAACTATGGCTACACCTTC. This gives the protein CASSSGRGGSNYGYTF.